The following is a T cell receptor beta chain sequence with its context. There is no known antigen for this receptor. Within one base of it there is no much larger clone, and no base qualities were kept. These data belong to a study of cytomegalovirus exposure and HLA in healthy donors (dated by TCRdb to 2016 to 2017). Regarding the research as a whole: An earlier analysis of 587 of the donors reported 276 Gb of sequence data and 117 million unique TCR beta sequences obtained from 180 million or so T cells. An early release that covered several hundred HLA-typed donors contained approximately 300 gigabases of sequencing data and tens of millions of unique TCR sequences. Of the approximately 400 genotyped donors, approximately 82% fell in the genetic ancestry cluster associated with self-reported Caucasian donors. The study aimed to test whether cataloging public T cell receptors could reveal signatures of past pathogen exposure. The study used immunosequencing to profile the T cell repertoires of under 700 subjects and linked those repertoires to cytomegalovirus serostatus. Along with the roughly 670-subject first cohort, a separate validation cohort of around 120 different subjects was used. To predict cytomegalovirus infection status, the study brought together high-throughput TCR immunosequencing, statistical association of individual TCRs with disease status, and machine learning. To study patterns of TCR occurrence, a later analysis re-analyzed previously published TCR beta repertoires from 666 donors and added high-resolution HLA genotyping. Rather than using new phenotypic data, the later analysis identified candidate immune exposures from TCR beta sequences and from how often those sequences occurred across donors. An earlier analysis of 500 to 650 of the donors applied high-throughput TCR beta sequencing to assess whether each TCR beta V gene segment acted as functional or pseudogenic. Donor age, sex, ethnicity and CMV serostatus were collected together with the repertoire data. In a later genetic analysis, genome-wide SNP genotypes for about 55% of the 666 donors were used, and that subset was treated as a discovery cohort. Every repertoire in the discovery cohort had been generated on one and the same sequencing platform. HLA typing included class I and class II loci at four-digit resolution. Typing coverage varied by locus: about 629-630 donors for A, B, C, DRB1 and DQB1; approximately 500 for DQA1; 606 for DPA1; some 470 for DPB1. Because of strong linkage in the cohort, roughly five DR-DQ haplotypes were treated as single units for association and clustering. Among around 400 genotyped donors of the cohort, an average of roughly 230,000 unique TCR beta nucleotide sequences was sequenced per donor, of which about 18% were non-productive. The research as a whole found: A few of the identified cytomegalovirus-associated TCR beta chains were confirmed in vitro to be specific for cytomegalovirus antigens. According to a later genetic analysis, donors in an Asian-associated ancestry cluster had fewer N-insertions in productive TCRs than the approximately 700-donor mean. While some public TCRs were present in many individuals, most TCR sequences turned up only very rarely across donors. Most CMV-associated TCR beta chains appeared to be HLA-restricted in a later analysis, and the HLA associations seemed to be driven largely by CMV exposure. Because the 87-base-pair reads could not distinguish some IMGT-functional V segments, including TRBV6-2 and TRBV6-3, those segments were excluded. For the cohort, immune exposure information was limited to CMV serostatus. Compared with equally common non-associated chains, HLA-associated TCR beta chains in a later analysis were more clonally expanded and had lower generation probabilities. Linkage disequilibrium might explain the correlated functional status among segregating V segments, but an unknown experimental factor could not be ruled out. According to the authors, the approach could potentially be generalized to other disease states and immunological phenotypes. V-gene and J-gene trimming of TCR beta chains was associated with a missense DCLRE1C variant in a later genetic analysis, and the association was replicated in an independent cohort. Because HLA typing was missing for some donors at each locus, association tests included only the typed subset. Several of the top co-occurrence clusters appeared to be linked to parvovirus B19, influenza, CMV and Epstein-Barr virus, according to a later analysis. This cohort had only TCR beta chains sequenced, and the lack of alpha or paired-chain data limited which features could be detected. Broadly in line with IMGT annotations, most TCR beta V segments showed up in productive rearrangements about 87% or about 30% of the time in an earlier analysis of 587 of the donors. Presence/absence analyses assumed roughly uniform sequencing depth across donors, an assumption that may not hold. The study listed 164 TCR beta chains as associated with cytomegalovirus. The classifier was reported to diagnose cytomegalovirus status with high specificity and sensitivity in both the original and validation cohorts. A cluster of highly shared sequence variants was judged likely to represent a technical artifact of the sequencing pipeline. In a later analysis, the rate of TCR association differed among HLA loci, with DRB1 alleles having the most associated TCRs and HLA-C alleles having the fewest. Specific HLA alleles were associated with 15,000 to 20,000 TCR beta sequences at a false discovery rate of 0.05 in a later analysis. When HLA alleles, especially DR and DQ, strongly co-occurred, attributing TCR associations to individual alleles was difficult. A further reported finding was that TCR beta sequences accurately predicted the HLA-A and HLA-B alleles for most subjects in the first cohort. Because counts were too low, roughly 17 rarely observed V segments, including chromosome 9 orphons, were left out of the earlier analysis of about 620 of the donors.

At the junction V is shortened by 4 bases and J by 1 base, with 10 bases in between. CDR1 and CDR2 are read off the germline V gene as SNHLY and FYNNEI. The CDR3 contains 14 residues, cysteine and phenylalanine counted. The CDR3 DNA has 42 bases and is translated from base 1. Libraries were prepared through the immunoSEQ multiplex PCR assay. For the multiplex PCR, a mixture combining 60 forward primers for TCR Vbeta segments and 13 reverse primers for TCR Jbeta segments was used. A multiplex PCR assay on genomic DNA amplified the CDR3 region of rearranged TCR beta genes. Amplified TCR beta libraries were sequenced as 87-base-pair reads on the Illumina HiSeq System. The paper's processing steps were these. In a later analysis, some 80 million unique TCR beta chains were counted across the 500 to 850 repertoires, and around 10 million of these chains were shared by at least two donors. A nearest-neighbor algorithm error-corrected the raw reads and collapsed the reads into unique sequences, merging closely related sequences to remove PCR and sequencing errors. CDR3 sequences were aligned to IMGT reference sequences to assign V, D and J gene segments. For a sequence to be retained, at least a six-nucleotide match to both a V gene segment and a J gene segment was required. A rearrangement was called productive if the CDR3 had no stop codons and remained in frame with V and J, and every other rearrangement was called non-productive. Following IMGT convention, CDR3 was defined as the stretch from the second conserved V-encoded cysteine up to the conserved J-encoded phenylalanine. In an earlier analysis of more than 550 of the donors, sequences lacking an unambiguous match to a single V gene segment were excluded. In an earlier analysis of 587 of the donors, V segments were called functional above 56.7% productive rearrangements and were called segregating when the between-donor standard deviation exceeded 5%. To diagnose cytomegalovirus status from the catalog of TCR beta chain sequences, a statistical classification framework was built. In a later analysis, V and J genes were assigned by comparing TCR nucleotide sequences against IMGT/GENE-DB human TR gene sequences. Using the TCRdist pipeline, a later analysis assigned CDR3 sequences along with most-parsimonious VDJ recombination scenarios. In a later analysis, each TCR beta chain was defined by its CDR3 amino acid sequence together with its V-gene family, and reads lacking a unique V-gene family were excluded. As a way to deal with suspected cross-contamination and a sequencing artifact, a later analysis dropped 640 or so nucleotide sequences that were highly shared and had low generation probability. In a later analysis, a clonal expansion index for each public chain was calculated from normalized within-repertoire ranks of inferred template counts. Generation probabilities in a later analysis came from a VDJ recombination model fitted to out-of-frame rearrangements, and those results were checked against IGoR. Hypergeometric tests were used in a later analysis to score TCR-TCR, TCR-HLA and TCR-CMV co-occurrence, with a repertoire-size bias correction applied to the TCR pairs. To estimate false discovery rates, a later analysis permuted the HLA or CMV assignments 20 times. In a later analysis, co-occurring TCRs were grouped using DBSCAN, with TCRdist sequence similarity added in when clustering inside HLA-allele-positive subsets. Co-occurrence clustering excluded repertoires with fewer than 30,000 or more than 120,000 public chains, plus five with anomalous nucleotide sharing. Entries here come from immuneACCESS through TCRdb and include only in-frame sequences with V and J called. Some clones fail to appear in such tables; in the studies checked, an unresolved V gene covers under half of the shortfall, and the cause of the remainder is unknown. V, J and clone size are taken as reported in that table, and D and trimming were inferred from the DNA itself. This sample has 80,000 to 90,000 clones in its table, and 80% to 90% of those were observed once. 1.5% to 2% of the sample is in the top ten clones.

The cohort consisted of 666 healthy bone marrow donors. Cohort members were all nominally healthy when sampled, although unrecorded immune exposures were likely present. The donor tested CMV seronegative, placing the donor among the 350 to 400 seronegative members of the cohort. A peripheral blood sample was collected from each donor, and TCR beta sequencing was performed on peripheral blood mononuclear cells. Genomic DNA extraction from the blood cell samples was performed with the Qiagen DNeasy Blood Extraction Kit. The clonotype comes from a young woman in good health and CMV-seronegative. The V and J genes are TRBV2 and TRBJ1-1; a tentative D match to TRBD1 spans 5 bases. Material: PBMCs. CDR3 sequence: CASSALTGNTEAFF. The DNA sequence is given as TGTGCCAGCAGTGCCCTAACAGGGAACACTGAAGCTTTCTTT.